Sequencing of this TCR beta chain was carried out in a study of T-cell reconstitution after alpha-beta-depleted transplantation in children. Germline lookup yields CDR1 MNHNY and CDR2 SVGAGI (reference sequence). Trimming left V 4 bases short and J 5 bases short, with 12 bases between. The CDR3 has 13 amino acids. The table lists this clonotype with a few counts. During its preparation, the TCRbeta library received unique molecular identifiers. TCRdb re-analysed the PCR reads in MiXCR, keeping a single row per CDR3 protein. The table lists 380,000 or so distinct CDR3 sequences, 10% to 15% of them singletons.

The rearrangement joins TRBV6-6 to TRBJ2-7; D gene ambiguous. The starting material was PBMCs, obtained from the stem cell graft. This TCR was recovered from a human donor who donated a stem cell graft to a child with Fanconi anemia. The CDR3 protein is CASSSVSPHEQYF. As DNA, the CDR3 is TGTGCCAGCAGTTCTGTCAGCCCCCACGAGCAGTACTTC.